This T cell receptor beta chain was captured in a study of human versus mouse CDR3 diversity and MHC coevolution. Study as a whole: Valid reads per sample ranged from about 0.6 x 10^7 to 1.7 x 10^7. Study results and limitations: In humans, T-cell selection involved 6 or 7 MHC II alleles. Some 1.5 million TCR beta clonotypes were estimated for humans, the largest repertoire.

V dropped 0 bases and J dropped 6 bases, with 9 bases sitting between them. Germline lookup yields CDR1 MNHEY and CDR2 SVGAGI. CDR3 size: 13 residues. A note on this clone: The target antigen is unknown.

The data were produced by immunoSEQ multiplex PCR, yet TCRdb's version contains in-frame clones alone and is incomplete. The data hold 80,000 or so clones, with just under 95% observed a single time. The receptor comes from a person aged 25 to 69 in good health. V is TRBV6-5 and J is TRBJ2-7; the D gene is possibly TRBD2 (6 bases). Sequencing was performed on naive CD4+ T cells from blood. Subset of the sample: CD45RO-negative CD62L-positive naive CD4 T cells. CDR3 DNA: TGTGCCAGCAGTTACTCGAGCGGGCGCGAGCAGTACTTC. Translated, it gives CASSYSSGREQYF.